This T cell receptor beta chain appears in the sequencing data of a study of cytomegalovirus exposure and HLA in healthy donors. PCR used 60 Vbeta primers and 13 Jbeta primers. Produced via immunoSEQ multiplex PCR; TCRdb's table is partial and in-frame only. The sample includes 130,000 or so clones, 70% to 85% seen only once; the top ten take 1.9%. This clone was seen a single time. Its antigen is currently unknown. V dropped 0 bases and J dropped 8 bases, with 12 bases sitting between them. Germline CDR1 is SGDLS and CDR2 is YYNGEE. The CDR3 loop spans 14 amino acids. Whole-study results and caveats: By a later analysis, the bulk of CMV-associated TCR beta chains appeared HLA-restricted. Sequencing artifact likely explains a cluster of highly shared sequence variants. Per a prior analysis, the majority of TCR beta V segments were productive roughly 87% or roughly 30% of the time.

Sequencing used PBMCs. The chain joins TRBV9 to TRBJ2-4; tentative D call: TRBD1 (5 bases). The TCR was taken from a woman aged 40 to 50 in good health and CMV-seronegative. The CDR3 sequence: CASSVGQKMDIQYF. In DNA form, the CDR3 reads TGTGCCAGCAGCGTAGGACAGAAGATGGACATTCAGTACTTC.